The entry below gives a single T cell receptor beta chain sequence along with its context. V lost 5 bases to trimming and J lost 5 bases; unmatched junction nucleotides: 3. This CDR3 has 13 amino acids. This record comes from a study of identical twins. Unique molecular identifiers were present on the cDNA, and a universal primer site came from template switching. TCRdb recomputed calls from the 5' RACE reads with MiXCR, one row per CDR3 protein. The repertoire consists of about 470,000 distinct CDR3 sequences, with around 24% occurring once and the leading ten covering 2.9%. Separately, the same data were catalogued under a study of T cells expressing NK-cell markers. That work states: With respect to HCMV, seven of the eight sequenced donors were seropositive, and one was seronegative. Among several donors, these clonotypes also ranked first in the CD3+CD56-NKG2C+ fraction.

The chain links TRBV12-3 or TRBV12-4 to TRBJ1-2; 9 bases fit TRBD1. The sequencing sample was made of CD4+ T cells sorted from blood. The origin of this receptor is a woman aged 18-30 years in good health. DNA for the CDR3: TGTGCCAGCAGTCTACAGGGGGCATATGGCTACACCTTC. It yields the protein CASSLQGAYGYTF.